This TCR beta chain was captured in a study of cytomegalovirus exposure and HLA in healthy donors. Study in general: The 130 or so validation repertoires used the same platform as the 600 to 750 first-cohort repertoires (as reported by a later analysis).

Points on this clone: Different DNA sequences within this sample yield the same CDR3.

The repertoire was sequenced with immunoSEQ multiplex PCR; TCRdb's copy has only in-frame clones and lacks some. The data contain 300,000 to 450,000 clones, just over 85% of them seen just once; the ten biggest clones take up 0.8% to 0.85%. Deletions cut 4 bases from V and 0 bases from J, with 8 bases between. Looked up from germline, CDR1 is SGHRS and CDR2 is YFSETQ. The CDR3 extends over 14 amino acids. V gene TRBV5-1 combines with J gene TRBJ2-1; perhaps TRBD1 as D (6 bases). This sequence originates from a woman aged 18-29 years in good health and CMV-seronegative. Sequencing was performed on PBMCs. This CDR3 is CASSRGSSYNEQFF. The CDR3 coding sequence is TGCGCCAGCAGCAGGGGGAGCTCCTACAATGAGCAGTTCTTC.